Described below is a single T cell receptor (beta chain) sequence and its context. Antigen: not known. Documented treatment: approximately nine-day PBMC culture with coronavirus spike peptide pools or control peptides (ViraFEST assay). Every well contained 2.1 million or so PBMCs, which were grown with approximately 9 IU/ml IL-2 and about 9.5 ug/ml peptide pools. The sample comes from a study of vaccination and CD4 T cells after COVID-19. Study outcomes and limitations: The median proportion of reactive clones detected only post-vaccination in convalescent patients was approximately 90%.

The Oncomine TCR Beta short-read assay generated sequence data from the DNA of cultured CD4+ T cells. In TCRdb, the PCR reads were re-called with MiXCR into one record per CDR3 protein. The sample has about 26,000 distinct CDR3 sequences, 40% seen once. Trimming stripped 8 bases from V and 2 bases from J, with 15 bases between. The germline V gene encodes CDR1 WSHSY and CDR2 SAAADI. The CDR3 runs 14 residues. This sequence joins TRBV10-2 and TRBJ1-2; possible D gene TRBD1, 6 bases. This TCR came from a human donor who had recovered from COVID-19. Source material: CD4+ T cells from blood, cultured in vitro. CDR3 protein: CASGRQDLNYGYTF. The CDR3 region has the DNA TGCGCCAGCGGCAGACAGGACCTCAACTATGGCTACACCTTC.